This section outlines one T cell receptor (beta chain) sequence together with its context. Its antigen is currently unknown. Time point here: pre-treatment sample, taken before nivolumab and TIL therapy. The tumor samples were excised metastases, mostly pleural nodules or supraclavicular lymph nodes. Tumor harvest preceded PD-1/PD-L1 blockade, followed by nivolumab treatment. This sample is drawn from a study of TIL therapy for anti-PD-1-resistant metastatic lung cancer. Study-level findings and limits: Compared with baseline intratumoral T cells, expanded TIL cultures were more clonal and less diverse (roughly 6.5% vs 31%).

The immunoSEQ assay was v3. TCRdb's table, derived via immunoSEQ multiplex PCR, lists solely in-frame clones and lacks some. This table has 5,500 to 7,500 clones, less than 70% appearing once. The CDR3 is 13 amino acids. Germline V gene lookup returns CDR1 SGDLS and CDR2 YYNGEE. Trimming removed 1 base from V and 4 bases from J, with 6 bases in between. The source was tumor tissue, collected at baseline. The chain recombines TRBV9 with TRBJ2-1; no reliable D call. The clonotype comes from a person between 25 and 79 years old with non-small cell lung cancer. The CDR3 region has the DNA TGTGCCAGCAGCGTACAAGGGTACAATGAGCAGTTCTTC. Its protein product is CASSVQGYNEQFF.